This T cell receptor (beta chain) was identified in a study of graft-versus-host responses after intestinal transplantation. The table came from immunoSEQ multiplex PCR; TCRdb's copy has only in-frame clones and leaves some out. The table has some 79,000 clones, about 89% seen once; the top ten hold approximately 0.35%. As to this clone: Its antigen is still unknown.

Germline V gives CDR1 SGHVS, CDR2 FNYEAQ. CDR3 length: 13 residues. The J segment lost 6 bases and the V segment lost 5 bases, leaving 4 bases of the junction unmatched. The TCR sequence derives from a human donor who received an intestinal transplant. The sample in question was unstimulated CD4+ T cells sorted from spleen or lymph node cells, obtained before intestinal transplant. V and J are TRBV7-6 and TRBJ2-1; TRBD2 agrees at 7 bases. The CDR3 here is CASSTTSVNEQFF. The DNA for the CDR3 is TGTGCCAGCAGCACAACTAGCGTCAATGAGCAGTTCTTC.